The T cell receptor (beta chain) described here comes from a study of Tregs in tolerant kidney transplant recipients. General study results and limits: Tregs expanded with activated donor B cells seemed most donor-specific.

The length of the CDR3 is 14 residues. V was trimmed by 2 bases and J by 0 bases, leaving 9 bases between them. CDR1 is SGHRS and CDR2 is YFSETQ in the germline V gene. Related graft donors supplied nonmyeloablative bone marrow transplants, and mixed chimerism was transient. Regarding this clone: The target antigen is unknown.

Profiled with immunoSEQ multiplex PCR; TCRdb holds only in-frame clones, not every one. The repertoire consists of about 81,000 clones, with 91% occurring once and the leading ten covering around 1.5%. The origin of this receptor is a human patient who received a combined kidney and bone marrow transplant. Some T cells may possibly be graft donor cells. Material: CD4+ T cells from blood (PBMCs), obtained 24 months after the transplant. This chain links TRBV5-1 with TRBJ2-7; D remains unclear. CDR3 sequence: CASSLTGSSYEQYF. CDR3 nucleotide sequence: TGCGCCAGCAGCTTAACCGGTAGCTCCTACGAGCAGTACTTC.